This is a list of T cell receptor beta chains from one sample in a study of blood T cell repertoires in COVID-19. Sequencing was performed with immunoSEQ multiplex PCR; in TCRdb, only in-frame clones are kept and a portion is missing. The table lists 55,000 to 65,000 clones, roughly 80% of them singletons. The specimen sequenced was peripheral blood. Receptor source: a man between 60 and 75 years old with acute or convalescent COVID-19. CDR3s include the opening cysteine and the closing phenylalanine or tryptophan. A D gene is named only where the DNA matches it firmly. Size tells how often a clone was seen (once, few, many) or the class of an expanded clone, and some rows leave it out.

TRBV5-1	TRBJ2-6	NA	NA	TGCGCCAGCAGCCCCTCGGGGGCTGGGGCCAACGTCCTGACTTTC	CASSPSGAGANVLTF
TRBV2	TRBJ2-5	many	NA	TGTGCCAGCAGCGTACAGGGATTCCAAGAGACCCAGTACTTC	CASSVQGFQETQYF
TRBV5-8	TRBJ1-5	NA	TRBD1	TGTGCCAGCAGCACTGGACAGGGCGGTCAGCCCCAGCATTTT	CASSTGQGGQPQHF
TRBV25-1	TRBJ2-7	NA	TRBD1	TGTGCCAGCAGTCACGACAGGGGTTGGGAGCAGTACTTC	CASSHDRGWEQYF
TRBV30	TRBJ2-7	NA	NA	TGTGCCTGGAGTGCTCAGTTTTCCGAGCAGTACTTC	CAWSAQFSEQYF
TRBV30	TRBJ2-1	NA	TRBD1	TGTGCCTGGAGTCCGGGACAGTACAATGAGCAGTTCTTC	CAWSPGQYNEQFF
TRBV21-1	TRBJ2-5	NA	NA	TGTGCCAGCGGCAGGACAGGGGAAGAGACCCAGTACTTC	CASGRTGEETQYF
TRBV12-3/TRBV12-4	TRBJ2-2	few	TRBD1	TGTGCCGGACAGGGGACCGGGGAGCTGTTTTTT	CAGQGTGELFF
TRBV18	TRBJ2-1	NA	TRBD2	TGTGCCAGCTCCCGTTCGGGAGGGTTTGAATATGAGCAGTTCTTC	CASSRSGGFEYEQFF
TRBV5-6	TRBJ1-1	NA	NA	TGTGCCAGCAGCTTGATCGCCCAGGGCGGAACTGAAGCTTTCTTT	CASSLIAQGGTEAFF
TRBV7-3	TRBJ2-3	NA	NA	TGTGCCAGCAGCTTAAAGGGAACCGGGGGGCCCACAGATACGCAGTATTTT	CASSLKGTGGPTDTQYF
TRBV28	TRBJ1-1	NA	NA	TGTGCCAGCAGTCCCACGGCGGCCAGATGGGACACTGAAGCTTTCTTT	CASSPTAARWDTEAFF
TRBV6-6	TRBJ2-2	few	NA	TGTGCCAGCAGCCCCCTGAGCACCGGGGAGCTGTTTTTT	CASSPLSTGELFF
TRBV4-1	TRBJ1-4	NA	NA	TGCGCCAGCAGCCAAGTGCGGGTTGCAACTAATGAAAAACTGTTTTTT	CASSQVRVATNEKLFF
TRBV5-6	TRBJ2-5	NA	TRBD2	TGTGCCAGCAGCTTACGGGGGGAAGAGACCCAGTACTTC	CASSLRGEETQYF
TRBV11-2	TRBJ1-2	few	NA	TGTGCCAGCAGCCCTGGAGATAACTATGGCTACACCTTC	CASSPGDNYGYTF
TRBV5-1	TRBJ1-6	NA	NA	TGCGCCAGCAGCTTGGGGGCGGGTATGGGTAATTCACCCCTCCACTTT	CASSLGAGMGNSPLHF
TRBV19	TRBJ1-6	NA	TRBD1	TGTGCCAGTAGTTTGCTCAGGGGGCATTCACCCCTCCACTTT	CASSLLRGHSPLHF
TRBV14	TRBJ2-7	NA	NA	TGTGCCAGCAGCCAAGTCGACAGCTACGAGCAGTACTTC	CASSQVDSYEQYF
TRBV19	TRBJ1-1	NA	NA	TGTGCCAGTACCGCAGAGGCTGAAGCTTTCTTT	CASTAEAEAFF
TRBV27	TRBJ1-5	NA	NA	TGTGCCAGTCGGCAGGGCGGCAATCAGCCCCAGCATTTT	CASRQGGNQPQHF
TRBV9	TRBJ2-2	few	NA	TGTGCCAGCAGCCCTAGTATCACCGGGGAGCTGTTTTTT	CASSPSITGELFF
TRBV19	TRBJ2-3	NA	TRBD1	TGTGCCAGTACCCCGGGACAGGGACACACAGATACGCAGTATTTT	CASTPGQGHTDTQYF
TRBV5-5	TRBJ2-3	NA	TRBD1	TGTGCCAGCAGCCGTGGGACAGGGCTATCAGATACGCAGTATTTT	CASSRGTGLSDTQYF
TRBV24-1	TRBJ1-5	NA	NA	TGTGCCACCAGTGATTCCCGGGGGACGGGTCAGCCCCAGCATTTT	CATSDSRGTGQPQHF
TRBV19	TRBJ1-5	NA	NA	TGTGCCAGTAGTCTCCTCTTCTCAGGAAATCAGCCCCAGCATTTT	CASSLLFSGNQPQHF
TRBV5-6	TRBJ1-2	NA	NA	TGTGCCAGCAGCTTTGGGGCCACGAGCCCTGAGTACGGATACTATGGCTACACCTTC	CASSFGATSPEYGYYGYTF
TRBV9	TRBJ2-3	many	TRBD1	TGTGCCAGCAGCTTCGGACAGGGAAGCACAGATACGCAGTATTTT	CASSFGQGSTDTQYF
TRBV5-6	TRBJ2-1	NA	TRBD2	TGTGCCAGCAGCCCCCGCGGGAGTTACAATGAGCAGTTCTTC	CASSPRGSYNEQFF
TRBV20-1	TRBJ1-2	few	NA	TGCAGTGCTAGTCCGGAGTTGAGTGGCTACACCTTC	CSASPELSGYTF
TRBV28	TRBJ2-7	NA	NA	TGTGCCAGCTTGCACCAGGGGTTAGGGGAGCAGTACTTC	CASLHQGLGEQYF
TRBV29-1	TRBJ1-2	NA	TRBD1	TGCAGCGTTGGGGGACAGGTAAACTATGGCTACACCTTC	CSVGGQVNYGYTF
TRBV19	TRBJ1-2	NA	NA	TGTGCCAGTAGTATGTCGGTGATAAACTATGGCTACACCTTC	CASSMSVINYGYTF
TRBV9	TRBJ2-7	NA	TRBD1	TGTGCCAGCAGCCTCGGGACAGGCTACGAGCAGTACTTC	CASSLGTGYEQYF
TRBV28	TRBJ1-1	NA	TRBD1	TGTGCCAGCAGTTCCGGACAGGGGCGGGGGAACACTGAAGCTTTCTTT	CASSSGQGRGNTEAFF